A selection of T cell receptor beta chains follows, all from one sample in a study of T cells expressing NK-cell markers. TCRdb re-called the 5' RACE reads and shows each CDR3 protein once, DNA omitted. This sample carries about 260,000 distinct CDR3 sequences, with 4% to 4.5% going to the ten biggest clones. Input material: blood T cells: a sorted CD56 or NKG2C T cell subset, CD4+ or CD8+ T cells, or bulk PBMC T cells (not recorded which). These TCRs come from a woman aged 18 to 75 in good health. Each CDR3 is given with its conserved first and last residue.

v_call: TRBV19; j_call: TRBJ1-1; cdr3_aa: CASKGGRLTDTEAFF
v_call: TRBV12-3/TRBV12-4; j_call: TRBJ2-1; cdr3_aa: CASSPRQDGNEQFF
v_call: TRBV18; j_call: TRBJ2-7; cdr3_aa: CASPGRAYEQYF
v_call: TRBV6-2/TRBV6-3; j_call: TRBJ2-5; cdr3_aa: CASSYGNSQETQYF
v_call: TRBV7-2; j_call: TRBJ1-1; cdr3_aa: CASSFLRGDLTEAFF
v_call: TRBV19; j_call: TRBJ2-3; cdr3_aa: CASSIPGLPNTQYF
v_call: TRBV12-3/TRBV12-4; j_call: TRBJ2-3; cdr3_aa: CASRPSLDTQYF
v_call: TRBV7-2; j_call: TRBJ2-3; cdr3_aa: CASGSGRATDTQYF
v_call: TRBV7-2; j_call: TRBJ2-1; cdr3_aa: CASGGTFLNYEQFF
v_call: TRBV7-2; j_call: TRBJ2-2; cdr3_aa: CASSLGRVGTGELFF
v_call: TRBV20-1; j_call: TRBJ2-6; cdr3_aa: CSARDQTGSGANVLTF
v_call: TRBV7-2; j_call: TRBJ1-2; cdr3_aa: CASSLGAGLGYTF
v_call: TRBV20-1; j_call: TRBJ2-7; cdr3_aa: CSAVPGTSGYEQYF
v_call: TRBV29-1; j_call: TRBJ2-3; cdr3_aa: CSVTRLGASTDTQYF
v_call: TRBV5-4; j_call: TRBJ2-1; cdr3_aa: CASSLSVASGSKYNEQFF
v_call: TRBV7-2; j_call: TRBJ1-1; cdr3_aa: CASSPGSNTEAFF
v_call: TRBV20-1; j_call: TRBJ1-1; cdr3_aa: CSARAPGTANTEAFF
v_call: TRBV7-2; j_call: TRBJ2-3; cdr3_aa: CASSLLGSDTQYF
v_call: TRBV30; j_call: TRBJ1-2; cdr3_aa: CAWDKVNYGYTF
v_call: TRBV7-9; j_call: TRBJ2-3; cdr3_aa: CASTTQGYNTDTQYF
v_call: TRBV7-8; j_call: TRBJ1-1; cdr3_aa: CASSGLGPMNTEAFF
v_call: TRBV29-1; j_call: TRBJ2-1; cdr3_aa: CSVQAGGSYNEQFF
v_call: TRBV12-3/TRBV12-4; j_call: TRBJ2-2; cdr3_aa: CASTRVVAGTGELFF
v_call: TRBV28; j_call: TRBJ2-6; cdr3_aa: CASSSQGAGANVLTF
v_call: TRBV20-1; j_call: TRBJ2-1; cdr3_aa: CSASSGRFRYEQFF
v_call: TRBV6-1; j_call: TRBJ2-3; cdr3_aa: CASSPGFISTDTQYF
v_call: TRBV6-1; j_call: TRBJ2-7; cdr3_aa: CASSLGGSSKIEQYF
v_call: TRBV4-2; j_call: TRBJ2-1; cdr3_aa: CASSQGGTGYNEQFF
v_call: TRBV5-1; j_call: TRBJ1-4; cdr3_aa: CASSLGTVVGHEKLFF
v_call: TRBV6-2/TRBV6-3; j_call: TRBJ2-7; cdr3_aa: CASTRGPYEQYF
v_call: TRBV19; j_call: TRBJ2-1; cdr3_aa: CASRLAGASPGEQFF
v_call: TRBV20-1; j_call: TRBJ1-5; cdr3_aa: CSASSFRGGTQPQHF
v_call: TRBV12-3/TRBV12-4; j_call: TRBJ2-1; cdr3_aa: CASSLGGGVGEQFF
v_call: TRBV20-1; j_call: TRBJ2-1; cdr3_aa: CSARYQGRRLSYNEQFF
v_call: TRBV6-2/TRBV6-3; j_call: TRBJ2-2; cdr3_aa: CASSYSTPGSGELFF
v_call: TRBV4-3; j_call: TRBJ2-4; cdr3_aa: CASSQNAGSFQNIQYF
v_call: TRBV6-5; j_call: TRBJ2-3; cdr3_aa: CASSYETSGRGLDTQYF
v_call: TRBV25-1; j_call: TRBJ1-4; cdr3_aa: CASSSGQIREKLFF
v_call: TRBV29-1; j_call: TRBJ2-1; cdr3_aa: CSVEGGQGAYNEQFF
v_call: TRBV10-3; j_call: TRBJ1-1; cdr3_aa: CAISGSTEAFF
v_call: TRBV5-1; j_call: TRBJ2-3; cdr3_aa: CASSREGQGTDTQYF
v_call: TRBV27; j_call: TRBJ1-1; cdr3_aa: CASRLSWGHEAFF
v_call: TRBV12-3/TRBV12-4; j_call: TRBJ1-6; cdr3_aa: CASSFSSTRSPLHF
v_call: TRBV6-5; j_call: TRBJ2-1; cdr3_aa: CASSFSLLRSYNEQFF
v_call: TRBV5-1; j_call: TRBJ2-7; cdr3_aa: CASSITGTGLDEQYF
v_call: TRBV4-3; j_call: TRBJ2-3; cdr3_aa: CASSQERGEADTQYF
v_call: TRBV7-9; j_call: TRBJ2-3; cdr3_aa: CASSQLGLSTDTQYF
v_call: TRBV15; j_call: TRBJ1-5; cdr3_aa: CATRERALNQPQHF
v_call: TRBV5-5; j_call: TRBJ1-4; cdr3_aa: CASSRVSGKLFF